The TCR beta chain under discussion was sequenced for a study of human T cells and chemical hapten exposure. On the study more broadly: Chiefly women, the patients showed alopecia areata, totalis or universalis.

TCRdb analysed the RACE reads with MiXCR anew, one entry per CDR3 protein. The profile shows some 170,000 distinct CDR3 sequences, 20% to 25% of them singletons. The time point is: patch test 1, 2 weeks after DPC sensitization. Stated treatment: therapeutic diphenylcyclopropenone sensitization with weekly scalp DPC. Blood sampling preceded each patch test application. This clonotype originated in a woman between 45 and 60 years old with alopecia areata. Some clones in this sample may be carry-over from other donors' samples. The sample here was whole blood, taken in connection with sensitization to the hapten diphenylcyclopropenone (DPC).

CDR3 amino acids: CASRSDRQGTEAFF. The CDR3 DNA sequence: TGTGCCAGCAGATCTGACAGACAAGGGACTGAAGCTTTCTTT. The V and J genes are TRBV7-9 and TRBJ1-1; D possibly corresponds to TRBD1 (5 bases). The CDR3 length is 14 residues. In germline, CDR1 is SEHNR, CDR2 FQNEAQ (reference sequence). Trimming took off 6 bases at V and 5 bases at J, with 16 bases between the two ends.